Below, 27 T cell receptor beta chains from the same sample are listed, as sequenced in a study of T cells in women clearing cervical HPV infection. Libraries were prepared by immunoSEQ multiplex PCR; TCRdb keeps only in-frame clonotypes and omits some of them. The repertoire table contains fewer than 30,000 clones. Sequenced input: blood buffy coat. All receptors derive from a woman aged 18-69 years with a cervical HPV16 infection that either progressed to CIN3+ or cleared (not recorded which).

Worth noting for this clone: Coverage ceases 3 residues before the CDR3 finishes, and the germline J gene fills in the end. The chain is built from TRBV7-2 and TRBJ2-1; 9 nucleotides match TRBD2. The V gene end was trimmed by 3 bases and the J gene end by 5 bases; junction bases not matched to a gene: 2. The CDR3 runs 14 residues. Germline V gene data show CDR1 as SGHTA and CDR2 as FQGNSA. CDR3 in amino acids: CASSFQRGDNEQFF. The DNA read from the CDR3 is TGTGCCAGCAGCTTTCAGCGGGGGGACAATGAG.

Comment on this clone: The read gets to within 3 residues of the CDR3 end, and the germline J gene fills in the rest. The chain employs TRBV10-3 and TRBJ2-5; D is possibly TRBD2 (6 bases). The germline V and J ends were trimmed by 2 bases and 3 bases, with 10 bases remaining between them. CDR1 ENHRY and CDR2 SYGVKD come from the germline V gene. The CDR3 consists of 14 residues. This chain's CDR3 is CAISEGTGEETQYF. The covered CDR3 bases are TGTGCCATCAGTGAGGGGACGGGGGAAGAGACC.

The sequenced CDR3 bases are TGTGCCAGTAGTCCCAGGTTCCCAGGGGTCTACGAG. This encodes CASSPRFPGVYE. The CDR3 in its entirety is CASSPRFPGVYEQYF. The V call is TRBV19, the J call TRBJ2-7, with D perhaps matching TRBD1 (6 bases). Read sequence stops 3 residues before the CDR3 end, and the germline J gene provides the missing end. CDR1 LNHDA and CDR2 SQIVND come from the germline V gene (reference sequence). The CDR3 consists of 15 residues. Trimming shortened V by 5 bases and J by 3 bases, and 17 bases separated the two germline ends. Full variable domain (outside the CDR3, taken from reference TRBV19 and TRBJ2-7): DGGITQSPKYLFRKEGQNVTLSCEQNLNHDAMYWYRQDPGQGLRLIYYSQIVNDFQKGDIAEGYSVSREKKESFPLTVTSAQKNPTAFYLCASSPRFPGVYEQYFGPGTRLTVT.

Note on this clone: The read falls 3 residues short of the CDR3 end, and the missing part is taken from the germline J gene. The V gene is TRBV19, the J gene TRBJ1-6; weak D call: TRBD1 (5 bases). V was pared by 3 bases and J by 2 bases, with 8 bases between. This CDR3 comprises 15 residues. Germline lookup yields CDR1 LNHDA and CDR2 SQIVND (reference sequence). CDR3 loop: CASSISQAYNSPLHF. The CDR3 DNA, read in part, is TGTGCCAGTAGTATCTCACAGGCCTATAATTCACCC.

About this clone itself: Coverage ceases 3 residues before the CDR3 finishes, and the germline J gene fills in the end. The V gene is TRBV5-1, the J gene TRBJ2-1; a weak D match, TRBD1 (5 bases). Germline loops: CDR1 SGHRS, CDR2 YFSETQ. This CDR3 is 14 amino acids long. V was pared by 5 bases and J by 4 bases, with 13 bases between. CDR3 sequence reads: CASSTDKAYNEQFF. The CDR3 DNA, read in part, is TGCGCCAGCAGTACGGACAAGGCTTACAATGAG.

As for this clone: The sequence runs out 3 residues before the end of the CDR3; the remainder is reconstructed from the germline J gene. This chain uses TRBV12-3 or TRBV12-4 with TRBJ2-1; 7 bases are shared with TRBD1. V shed 6 bases, J shed 6 bases, and the junction held 8 bases outside the gene matches. The CDR3 runs to 14 residues. CDR3: CASSRDSTRNEQFF. The sequenced CDR3 bases are TGTGCCAGCAGCAGGGACAGCACTCGCAATGAG.

In regard to this clone: Read coverage stops 3 residues before the CDR3 terminus; the germline J gene supplies the remainder. The chain has TRBV6-1 and TRBJ1-1; TRBD1 matches 8 bases. The CDR3 spans 16 residues. The V gene end was trimmed by 2 bases and the J gene end by 5 bases; junction bases not matched to a gene: 10. CDR1 is MNHNS and CDR2 is SASEGT in the germline V gene. This CDR3 is CASSERGGQVGTEAFF. CDR3 DNA (partial): TGTGCCAGCAGTGAAAGGGGGGGACAGGTCGGGACTGAA.

For this clone: The read gets to within 3 residues of the CDR3 end, and the germline J gene fills in the rest. This chain uses TRBV20-1 with TRBJ2-3; 10 bases are a match to TRBD1. The germline V gene encodes CDR1 DFQATT and CDR2 SNEGSKA (reference sequence). The CDR3 length is 14 residues. The CDR3 reads CSAEGQGIDQPQYF. The sequenced part of the CDR3 DNA is TGCAGTGCTGAGGGACAGGGGATCGATCAGCCG.

On this clone itself: The CDR3 is cut off 3 residues early in the read; its end comes from the germline J gene. The chain carries TRBV5-1 and TRBJ2-3, with D possibly called TRBD1 or TRBD2 (5 bases each). V lost 7 bases and J lost 0, with 12 bases in between. This CDR3 spans 14 amino acids. Germline V gene lookup returns CDR1 SGHRS and CDR2 YFSETQ. The DNA read from the CDR3 is TGCGCCAGCTCCGAGGGGCTCAGCACAGATACG. As protein: CASSEGLSTDT. The CDR3 reads in full as CASSEGLSTDTQYF.

Notes on this clone: The read comes to an end 3 residues before the CDR3 does, leaving the germline J gene to fill in the end. The chain has TRBV4-1 and TRBJ1-2; D possibly corresponds to TRBD1 (5 bases). The CDR3 is 17 amino acids. The V end was cut by 1 base, the J end by 3 bases, with 18 bases between. Germline assignment: CDR1 MGHRA and CDR2 YSYEKL. The CDR3 DNA, read in part, is TGCGCCAGCAGCCAAGCTGAGGGGCTCAGTTCTTACTATGGC. It yields the protein CASSQAEGLSSYYG. The CDR3 reads in full as CASSQAEGLSSYYGYTF.

As regards this clone: The CDR3 end lies 3 residues beyond the end of the read and is filled in from the germline J gene. The rearrangement links TRBV19 to TRBJ1-2; TRBD1 matches 9 bases. J gave up 2 bases and V 0 bases, and 4 bases lay outside the gene matches. The V gene's germline CDR1 is LNHDA and CDR2 SQIVND (reference sequence). This CDR3 contains 16 residues. The CDR3 reads CASSIDGTGLNYGYTF. The part of the CDR3 DNA that was read is TGTGCCAGTAGTATAGATGGGACAGGGCTCAACTATGGC.

As concerns this clone: The sequence runs out 3 residues before the end of the CDR3; the remainder is reconstructed from the germline J gene. This rearrangement joins TRBV19 to TRBJ1-5, with a tentative D call TRBD1 (5 bases). The CDR3 spans 15 residues. The V end was cut by 7 bases, the J end by 0 bases, with 13 bases between. CDR1 is LNHDA, CDR2 SQIVND, per germline (reference sequence). The CDR3 protein is CASIPGQHSNQPQHF. The DNA read from the CDR3 is TGTGCCAGTATCCCTGGACAACATAGCAATCAGCCC.

As concerns this clone: Read coverage stops 3 residues before the CDR3 terminus; the germline J gene supplies the remainder. The chain links TRBV7-9 to TRBJ1-1; tentatively, D is TRBD1 (5 bases). Germline V gives CDR1 SEHNR, CDR2 FQNEAQ (reference sequence). This CDR3 contains 14 residues. V lost 1 base, J lost 4 bases, and 10 bases lay in between. This CDR3 is CASSLEGGGTEAFF. CDR3 DNA (partial): TGTGCCAGCAGCTTAGAGGGCGGGGGCACTGAA. The variable domain in full, completed from reference TRBV7-9 and TRBJ1-1, reads DTGVSQNPRHKITKRGQNVTFRCDPISEHNRLYWYRQTLGQGPEFLTYFQNEAQLEKSRLLSDRFSAERPKGSFSTLEIQRTEQGDSAMYLCASSLEGGGTEAFFGQGTRLTVV.

As regards this clone: The sequence runs out 3 residues before the end of the CDR3; the remainder is reconstructed from the germline J gene. This chain joins TRBV20-1 and TRBJ2-4; D gene unclear. CDR3 length: 15 amino acids. CDR1 is DFQATT and CDR2 is SNEGSKA in the germline V gene (reference sequence). The CDR3 bases that were read are TGCAGTGCTAGAGCGCGTGAAGGGTTGCAAGAGACT. This translates into CSARAREGLQET. The CDR3 as a whole reads CSARAREGLQETQYF.

With respect to this clone: Read sequence stops 3 residues before the CDR3 end, and the germline J gene provides the missing end. The V call is TRBV5-1, the J call TRBJ2-7; D is unclear. This CDR3 comprises 15 residues. V lost 0 bases and J 4 bases, leaving 14 bases between the germline ends. Germline V gene data show CDR1 as SGHRS and CDR2 as YFSETQ. The sequenced part of the CDR3 DNA is TGCGCCAGCAGCTTGGTCGTGCCTCACATGTACGAG. It translates to CASSLVVPHMYE. The full CDR3 sequence reads CASSLVVPHMYEQYF.

The CDR3 sequence is CSASPRTVQETQYF. CDR3 DNA (partial): TGCAGTGCTAGCCCCCGGACAGTCCAAGAGACG. The chain employs TRBV20-1 and TRBJ2-3, with D possibly being TRBD1 (6 bases). Read data end 3 residues before the CDR3 end; the end is taken from the germline J gene. CDR1 is DFQATT and CDR2 is SNEGSKA in the germline V gene (reference sequence). The CDR3 runs to 14 residues.

Notes on this clone: Read data end 3 residues before the CDR3 end; the end is taken from the germline J gene. V and J are TRBV2 and TRBJ2-3; tentatively, D is TRBD2 (7 bases). The CDR3 length is 13 residues. Germline CDR1 is SNHLY and CDR2 is FYNNEI. This CDR3 is CASFSGGNQPQYF. Partial CDR3 DNA: TGTGCCAGCTTCTCGGGGGGCAACCAGCCG. The entire variable domain, with the rest obtained from reference TRBV2 and TRBJ2-3, is as follows: EPEVTQTPSHQVTQMGQEVILRCVPISNHLYFYWYRQILGQKVEFLVSFYNNEISEKSEIFDDQFSVERPDGSNFTLKIRSTKLEDSAMYFCASFSGGNQPQYFGPGTRLTVL.

Details on this clone: Sequencing ends 3 residues short of the CDR3 end; the germline J gene provides the rest. The gene calls are TRBV5-4 and TRBJ2-5, with D tentatively TRBD2 (6 bases). The CDR3 sequence is 13 residues long. V dropped 2 bases and J dropped 5 bases, with 10 bases sitting between them. Germline V CDR1 and CDR2: SGHNT, YYREEE (reference sequence). The sequenced part of the CDR3 DNA is TGTGCCAGCAGCTTCGGGACTCGGGAGACC. It yields the protein CASSFGTRET. The full CDR3 reads CASSFGTRETQYF.

As concerns this clone: With the read ending 3 residues before the CDR3 end, the germline J gene is used to fill in that end. V usage is TRBV20-1 and J usage is TRBJ1-6; possibly TRBD1 for D (6 bases). With 3 bases removed from V and 8 bases from J, the gap between germline ends came to 11 bases. The CDR3 has 13 amino acids. Germline CDR1 DFQATT, CDR2 SNEGSKA (reference sequence). CDR3 in amino acids: CSASLGAHSPLHF. Partial CDR3 DNA: TGCAGTGCTAGTCTGGGGGCTCATTCACCC.

Comment on this clone: The CDR3 end lies 3 residues beyond the end of the read and is filled in from the germline J gene. This chain connects TRBV29-1 to TRBJ2-1; no definite D call. CDR3 length: 14 residues. Germline V gene sequence: CDR1 SQVTM, CDR2 ANQGSEA. Deletions cut 5 bases from V and 1 base from J, with 12 bases between. The sequenced part of the CDR3 DNA is TGCAGCGTTTATAAAGGGCTTTCCTACAATGAG. Encoded protein: CSVYKGLSYNE. The whole CDR3 region reads CSVYKGLSYNEQFF.

Regarding this clone: The read is 3 residues too short to cover the CDR3 end, so that end is filled in from the germline J gene. The chain combines TRBV4-1 with TRBJ2-3, with 7 bases identical to TRBD2. V lost 3 bases and J lost 5; bases outside the gene matches: 8. Germline loops: CDR1 MGHRA, CDR2 YSYEKL. The CDR3 loop spans 15 amino acids. The CDR3: CASSHRTSAKDTQYF. CDR3 DNA, as far as it was read: TGCGCCAGCAGCCACAGAACTAGCGCCAAAGATACG.

For this clone: The CDR3 goes on 3 residues after the read ends, and that part is filled in from the germline J gene. This rearrangement joins TRBV7-8 to TRBJ1-2; the D gene is possibly TRBD1 (5 bases). CDR1 and CDR2 from the germline V gene are SGHVS and FQNEAQ. The CDR3 has 12 residues. The part of the CDR3 DNA that was read is TGTGCCCACGGGGGTCGGGGAGATACC. Amino acid sequence: CAHGGRGDT. The full CDR3 protein reads CAHGGRGDTYTF.

For this clone: Read sequence stops 3 residues before the CDR3 end, and the germline J gene provides the missing end. The chain has TRBV19 and TRBJ2-7; 10 bases line up with TRBD1. V lost 4 bases, J lost 2 bases, and 2 bases stayed unmatched. CDR1 and CDR2 (germline): LNHDA, SQIVND (reference sequence). The CDR3 loop spans 14 amino acids. CDR3 protein: CASSRDRGPYEQYF. Incomplete CDR3 DNA: TGTGCCAGTAGTAGGGACAGGGGTCCCTACGAG.

A note on this clone: The read falls 3 residues short of the CDR3 end, and the missing part is taken from the germline J gene. The gene calls are TRBV6-2 or TRBV6-3 and TRBJ2-5, with TRBD1 matching over 7 bases. Trimming took 7 bases from V and 5 from J; bases not matched to a gene: 7. The CDR3 totals 13 residues. In germline, CDR1 is MNHEY, CDR2 SVGEGT. Partial CDR3 DNA: TGTGCCAGCACCCCAGGGGGTGGGGAGACC. Residues: CASTPGGGET. The whole CDR3 is CASTPGGGETQYF.

As for this clone: The sequenced fragment ends 3 residues before the CDR3 boundary, so the rest is inferred from the germline J gene. The V and J genes are TRBV28 and TRBJ2-3, with D perhaps TRBD1 (6 bases). V gave up 5 bases and J gave up 4 bases, with 13 bases separating them. Per the germline V gene, CDR1 is MDHEN and CDR2 is SYDVKM. CDR3 size: 14 residues. The covered CDR3 bases are TGTGCCAGCAGTGAACAGGGTCCCCCAGATACG. This translates into CASSEQGPPDT. The entire CDR3 protein reads CASSEQGPPDTQYF.

A word on this clone: The CDR3 extends 3 residues past the end of the read, so its final part is completed from the germline J gene. The chain joins TRBV4-1 to TRBJ2-7, with unresolved D. Trimming stripped 4 bases from V and 6 bases from J, with 10 bases between. Germline lookup yields CDR1 MGHRA and CDR2 YSYEKL. The CDR3 length is 12 residues. CDR3 sequence reads: CASSPSLGEQYF. Partial CDR3 DNA: TGCGCCAGCAGCCCCTCTCTCGGCGAG.

Turning to this clone: The read ends 3 residues shy of where the CDR3 ends; the end is completed using the germline J gene. The rearrangement joins TRBV5-1 to TRBJ2-1, with 8 bases lining up with TRBD2. V shed 0 bases, J shed 8 bases, and the junction held 7 bases outside the gene matches. The germline V gene encodes CDR1 SGHRS and CDR2 YFSETQ. The CDR3 contains 15 residues. CDR3 bases read: TGCGCCAGCAGCTTGGAGAGGGCGGGAGGATATGAG. Translated, it gives CASSLERAGGYE. The entire CDR3 sequence reads CASSLERAGGYEQFF.